Below are 14 T cell receptor beta chains sequenced from a single sample in a study of T cell repertoires in aging, cancer and after chemotherapy. TRB rearrangements spanning V, D and J were amplified using mixed TRB-A/B primers. Using its own MiXCR run on the multiplex PCR reads, TCRdb lists one record per CDR3 protein. The sample lists several thousand distinct CDR3 sequences; 28% were seen once. TCR beta rearrangements were amplified from peripheral blood genomic DNA. Sequenced material: blood. All receptors come from a human donor with a solid tumor.

The chain combines TRBV6-5 with TRBJ2-1; TRBD1 agrees at 9 bases. V lost 5 bases and J lost 5; bases outside the gene matches: 4. There are 14 residues in the CDR3. Germline values: CDR1 MNHEY, CDR2 SVGAGI. As DNA, the CDR3 is TGTGCCAGCAGTAGCCGGGACAGGGACAATGAGCAGTTCTTC. This codes for CASSSRDRDNEQFF.

The V call is TRBV20-1, the J call TRBJ2-2, with 7 positions matching TRBD1. This CDR3 is 16 amino acids long. CDR1 is DFQATT, CDR2 SNEGSKA, per germline (reference sequence). The trim removed 5 bases at V and 1 base at J, leaving 10 bases unmatched. The CDR3, as DNA: TGCAGTGCTCGACCGGGACAGCACGGGAACACCGGGGAGCTGTTTTTT. Amino acid sequence: CSARPGQHGNTGELFF.

This clonotype is judged medium-sized. The chain joins TRBV6-5 to TRBJ2-1, with 8 bases identical to TRBD1. Germline CDR1 reads MNHEY; CDR2 reads SVGAGI. V lost 10 bases and J lost 6; bases outside the gene matches: 11. The CDR3 contains 14 residues. CDR3 bases: TGTGCCACCTCAACGGGACAGGCCTCCAATGAGCAGTTCTTC. Its translation: CATSTGQASNEQFF.

A remark on this clonotype: This may arise from a read error, as a much more abundant clone is one base away. This chain connects TRBV15 to TRBJ2-2, with TRBD1 identical over 7 bases. Germline V lookup: CDR1 LNHNV, CDR2 YYDKDF (reference sequence). The CDR3 totals 16 residues. The V segment lost 0 bases and the J segment 2 bases; nucleotides outside the gene matches: 3. CDR3 DNA sequence: TGTGCCACCAGCAGAGATTCAGGGGGTAACACCGGGGAGCTGTTTTTT. Amino acids: CATSRDSGGNTGELFF.

This clonotype was counted only a few times. The chain has TRBV7-9 and TRBJ2-3, with 7 bases fitting TRBD2. V was pared by 3 bases and J by 2 bases, with 5 bases of the junction left unmatched. Germline V gives CDR1 SEHNR, CDR2 FQNEAQ (reference sequence). The length of the CDR3 is 15 residues. The CDR3 loop is CASSLASGPTDTQYF. CDR3 bases: TGTGCCAGCAGCTTGGCTAGCGGACCCACAGATACGCAGTATTTT.

The rearrangement joins TRBV19 to TRBJ2-2, with no clear D. This CDR3 contains 15 residues. Germline loops: CDR1 LNHDA, CDR2 SQIVND (reference sequence). V lost 9 bases, J lost 6 bases, and 20 bases lay in between. The CDR3 region is CASSQDVDMAGELFF. The CDR3 DNA reads TGTGCCAGCAGCCAGGACGTCGATATGGCCGGGGAGCTGTTTTTT.

By its share, this clonotype is medium-sized. The chain recombines TRBV19 with TRBJ1-2, with TRBD1 matching over 10 bases. Germline values: CDR1 LNHDA, CDR2 SQIVND (reference sequence). Losses at the gene ends were 5 bases for V and 7 bases for J; bases not matched to a gene: 10. This CDR3 has 15 residues. Here the CDR3 DNA reads TGTGCCAGTAGTGTCTCCGGGACAGGGGTTGGTGGCTACACCTTC. It translates to CASSVSGTGVGGYTF.

This clonotype has only a few counts. The J gene is TRBJ2-7, the V gene TRBV19, with D possibly TRBD1 on 5 matching bases. Per the germline V gene, CDR1 is LNHDA and CDR2 is SQIVND (reference sequence). Trimming took off 2 bases at V and 7 bases at J, with 12 bases between the two ends. The CDR3 length is 13 residues. In DNA form, the CDR3 reads TGTGCCAGTAGTATAATGCAGGGTCAAGAGCAGTACTTC. Protein product: CASSIMQGQEQYF.

The V and J genes are TRBV18 and TRBJ2-7; D might be TRBD2 (5 bases). CDR1 and CDR2 from the germline V gene are KGHSH and LQKENI. With 3 bases removed from V and 7 bases from J, the gap between germline ends came to 19 bases. The CDR3 is 15 amino acids. In DNA, the CDR3 is TGTGCCAGCTCACCCCAATCAGACGGGCGGGTAGAGCAGTACTTC. It encodes CASSPQSDGRVEQYF.

Only a few counts were recorded for this clonotype. The V gene is TRBV7-6, the J gene TRBJ2-3, with D perhaps given as TRBD1 or TRBD2 (6 bases each). Germline V gene lookup returns CDR1 SGHVS and CDR2 FNYEAQ. The CDR3 extends over 16 amino acids. The V and J ends lost 4 bases and 6 bases respectively, with 20 bases between them. CDR3: CASSSLGGASGDTQYF. CDR3 coding DNA: TGTGCCAGCAGCTCCCTGGGGGGCGCAAGTGGGGATACGCAGTATTTT.

This clonotype is judged medium-sized. The chain joins TRBV6-5 to TRBJ1-4; D remains unclear. The length of the CDR3 is 14 residues. Per germline, CDR1 MNHEY and CDR2 SVGAGI. The CDR3 spells CATGRLTTNEKLFF. The CDR3 DNA sequence: TGTGCGACGGGCAGACTTACAACTAATGAAAAACTGTTTTTT.

The rearrangement joins TRBV5-1 to TRBJ2-5; 7 bases agree with TRBD2. Per germline, CDR1 SGHRS and CDR2 YFSETQ. This CDR3 is built from 13 residues. J was trimmed by 5 bases and V by 4 bases; bases with no gene match: 5. DNA for the CDR3: TGCGCCAGCAGCCTGGGGGGGGATGAGACCCAGTACTTC. Its translation is CASSLGGDETQYF.

This clonotype is medium-sized. The chain employs TRBV6-2 or TRBV6-3 and TRBJ1-5; D remains unclear. V was trimmed by 3 bases and J by 4 bases, leaving 10 bases between them. CDR1 and CDR2 (germline): MNHEY, SVGEGT. The CDR3 runs to 14 residues. The CDR3 nucleotides read TGTGCCAGCAGTTATCTACACAAGAATCAGCCCCAGCATTTT. It translates to CASSYLHKNQPQHF.

The chain combines TRBV6-5 with TRBJ1-4; TRBD1 might be the D (5 bases). The CDR3 has 14 residues. The germline CDR1 and CDR2 sequences are MNHEY and SVGAGI. Trimming removed 4 bases at V and 5 bases at J, with 11 bases between. As DNA, the CDR3 is TGTGCCAGCAGTTTCCGGGACGGGAATGAAAAACTGTTTTTT. Its protein is CASSFRDGNEKLFF.